Shown below are 10 T cell receptor beta chains from a single sample sequenced in a study of cytomegalovirus exposure and HLA in healthy donors. The PCR contained 60 Vbeta and 13 Jbeta primers. Libraries were prepared by immunoSEQ multiplex PCR; TCRdb keeps only in-frame clonotypes and omits some of them. The table records some 180,000 clones, around 83% of them present only once. What was sequenced was PBMCs. Receptors were obtained from a man aged 40-49 years in good health and CMV-seropositive.

This clone has only a few counts. V usage is TRBV9 and J usage is TRBJ2-3; 14 bases agree with TRBD2. With V trimmed by 2 bases and J by 1 base, 6 bases remained unmatched. The CDR3 sequence is 18 residues long. The germline gives CDR1 SGDLS, CDR2 YYNGEE. CDR3 DNA: TGTGCCAGCAGCGTCGGACTAGCGGGAGGCGTAGGCACAGATACGCAGTATTTT. Amino acid sequence: CASSVGLAGGVGTDTQYF.

About this clone: A junction end diverges from the germline sequence, so it may reflect a read error. The gene calls are TRBV7-9 and TRBJ2-5; 11 nucleotides agree with TRBD2. Germline values: CDR1 SEHNR, CDR2 FQNEAQ (reference sequence). This CDR3 has 19 amino acids. Here the CDR3 reads CSSSSPSSGRSYLGETQYF. The CDR3, as DNA: TGTTCCAGCAGCTCCCCTTCTAGCGGGAGGTCCTACCTAGGGGAGACCCAGTACTTC.

The chain carries TRBV27 and TRBJ1-5; D gene ambiguous. This CDR3 has 15 residues. V was pared by 0 bases and J by 0 bases, with 6 bases between. Per the germline V gene, CDR1 is MNHEY and CDR2 is SMNVEV (reference sequence). The CDR3 DNA reads TGTGCCAGCAGTTTATCGGCATATAGCAATCAGCCCCAGCATTTT. This gives the protein CASSLSAYSNQPQHF.

The gene calls are TRBV18 and TRBJ2-7; possibly TRBD1 for D (5 bases). The CDR3 runs to 12 residues. Trimming stripped 6 bases from V and 7 bases from J, with 13 bases between. CDR1 is KGHSH, CDR2 LQKENI, per germline. CDR3 amino acids: CASSYRLGEQYF. CDR3 nucleotide sequence: TGTGCCAGCTCGTACAGGCTTGGGGAGCAGTACTTC.

The CDR3 region is CAWSSGQGYQPQHF. Here the CDR3 DNA reads TGTGCCTGGAGTTCCGGCCAGGGGTATCAGCCCCAGCATTTT. V usage is TRBV30 and J usage is TRBJ1-5; D is perhaps TRBD1 (6 bases). The CDR3 spans 14 residues. Trimming left V 2 bases short and J 5 bases short, with 13 bases between. Looked up from germline, CDR1 is GTSNPN and CDR2 is SVGIG (reference sequence).

The chain links TRBV6-1 to TRBJ2-7; a weak D match, TRBD1 (6 bases). V lost 9 bases and J lost 2, with 17 bases in between. CDR1 and CDR2 from the germline V gene are MNHNS and SASEGT. This CDR3 spans 14 amino acids. CDR3 in DNA: TGTGCCAGTGCTACGGGACACGGAGCCTACGAGCAGTACTTC. Encoded protein: CASATGHGAYEQYF.

This clone was detected only a few times. The V gene is TRBV7-2, the J gene TRBJ2-4; 9 positions agree with TRBD2. Germline CDR1 is SGHTA and CDR2 is FQGNSA. The CDR3 sequence is 16 residues long. V lost 1 base and J lost 8; bases outside the gene matches: 9. CDR3 residues: CASSLGRAGGTYIQYF. The DNA of the CDR3 is TGTGCCAGCAGCTTAGGTAGAGCGGGAGGAACGTACATTCAGTACTTC. The full variable domain, completed using reference TRBV7-2 and TRBJ2-4, is GAGVSQSPSNKVTEKGKDVELRCDPISGHTALYWYRQSLGQGLEFLIYFQGNSAPDKSGLPSDRFSAERTGGSVSTLTIQRTQQEDSAVYLCASSLGRAGGTYIQYFGAGTRLSVL.

V gene TRBV7-2 combines with J gene TRBJ1-2, with D hard to call. Deletions cut 4 bases from V and 6 bases from J, with 12 bases between. The length of the CDR3 is 13 residues. CDR1 and CDR2 from the germline V gene are SGHTA and FQGNSA. Written as DNA, the CDR3 is TGTGCCAGCAGCTCCGGACGGGGTGATGGCTACACCTTC. It translates to CASSSGRGDGYTF.

The V and J genes are TRBV7-2 and TRBJ2-5, with TRBD2 matching 7 bases. Trimming took 4 bases from V and 4 from J; bases not matched to a gene: 0. CDR3 length equals 12 residues. Germline V gene lookup returns CDR1 SGHTA and CDR2 FQGNSA. CDR3 coding DNA: TGTGCCAGCAGCTCGGGGGGAGAGACCCAGTACTTC. Translating gives CASSSGGETQYF.

The chain is built from TRBV28 and TRBJ1-1, with a tentative D call TRBD1 (6 bases). Germline V gene lookup returns CDR1 MDHEN and CDR2 SYDVKM. Trimming left V 7 bases short and J 1 base short, with 10 bases between. This CDR3 comprises 13 residues. The CDR3 is CASNKDRNTEAFF. The CDR3 bases are TGTGCCAGCAACAAGGACAGGAACACTGAAGCTTTCTTT.